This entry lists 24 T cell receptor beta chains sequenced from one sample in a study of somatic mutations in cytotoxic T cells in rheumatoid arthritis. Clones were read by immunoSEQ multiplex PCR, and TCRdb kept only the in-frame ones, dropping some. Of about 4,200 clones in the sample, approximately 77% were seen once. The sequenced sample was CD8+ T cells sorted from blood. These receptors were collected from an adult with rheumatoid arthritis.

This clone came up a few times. CDR3 DNA sequence: TGTGCCAGCAGAACCAACGGGGACCGAGTCTCAAGTCTTTCCTACGAGCAGTACTTC. This translates into CASRTNGDRVSSLSYEQYF. The V gene is TRBV2, the J gene TRBJ2-7; the D gene could be TRBD1 or TRBD2 (5 bases each). Between the trimmed V and J ends, which lost 6 bases and 1 base, there was a span of 28 bases. Germline V gene data show CDR1 as SNHLY and CDR2 as FYNNEI. This CDR3 contains 19 residues. The variable domain in full, completed from reference TRBV2 and TRBJ2-7, reads EPEVTQTPSHQVTQMGQEVILRCVPISNHLYFYWYRQILGQKVEFLVSFYNNEISEKSEIFDDQFSVERPDGSNFTLKIRSTKLEDSAMYFCASRTNGDRVSSLSYEQYFGPGTRLTVT.

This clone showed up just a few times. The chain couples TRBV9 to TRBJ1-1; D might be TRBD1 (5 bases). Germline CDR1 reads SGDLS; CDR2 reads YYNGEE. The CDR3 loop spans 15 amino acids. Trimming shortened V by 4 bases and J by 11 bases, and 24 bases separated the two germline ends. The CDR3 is CASSSRTRGKTGAFF. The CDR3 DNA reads TGTGCCAGCAGCTCACGGACAAGGGGTAAAACGGGGGCTTTCTTT.

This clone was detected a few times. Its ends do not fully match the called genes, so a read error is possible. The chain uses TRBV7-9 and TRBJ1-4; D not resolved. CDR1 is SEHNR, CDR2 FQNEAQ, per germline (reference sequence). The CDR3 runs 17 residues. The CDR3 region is CASSQDVARVANEKLFF. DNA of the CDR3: TGCGCCAGCAGCCAAGATGTCGCCCGGGTAGCTAATGAAAAACTGTTTTTT.

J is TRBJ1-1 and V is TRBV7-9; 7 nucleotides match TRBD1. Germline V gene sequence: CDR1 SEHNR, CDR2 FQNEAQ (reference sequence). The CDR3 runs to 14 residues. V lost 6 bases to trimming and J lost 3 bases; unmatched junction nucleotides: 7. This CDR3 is CASRSTGAYTEAFF. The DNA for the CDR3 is TGTGCCAGCAGGTCAACAGGGGCTTACACTGAAGCTTTCTTT.

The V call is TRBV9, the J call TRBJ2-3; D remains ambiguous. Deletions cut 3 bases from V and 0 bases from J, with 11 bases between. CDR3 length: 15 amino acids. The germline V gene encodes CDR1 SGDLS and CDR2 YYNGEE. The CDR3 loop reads CASSGKTTSTDTQYF. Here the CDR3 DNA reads TGTGCCAGCAGCGGAAAGACCACTAGCACAGATACGCAGTATTTT.

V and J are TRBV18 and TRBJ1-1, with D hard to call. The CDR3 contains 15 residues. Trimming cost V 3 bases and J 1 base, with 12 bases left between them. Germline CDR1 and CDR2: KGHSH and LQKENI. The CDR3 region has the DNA TGTGCCAGCTCACCCAGCCGGGATAAGAACACTGAAGCTTTCTTT. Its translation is CASSPSRDKNTEAFF. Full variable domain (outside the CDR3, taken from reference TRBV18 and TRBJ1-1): NAGVMQNPRHLVRRRGQEARLRCSPMKGHSHVYWYRQLPEEGLKFMVYLQKENIIDESGMPKERFSAEFPKEGPSILRIQQVVRGDSAAYFCASSPSRDKNTEAFFGQGTRLTVV.

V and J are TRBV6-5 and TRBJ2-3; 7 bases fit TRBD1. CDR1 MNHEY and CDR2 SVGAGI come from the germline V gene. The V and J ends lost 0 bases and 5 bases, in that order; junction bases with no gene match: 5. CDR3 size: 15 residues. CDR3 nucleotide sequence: TGTGCCAGCAGTTACTCGAGACAGGGTGGAGATACGCAGTATTTT. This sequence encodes CASSYSRQGGDTQYF.

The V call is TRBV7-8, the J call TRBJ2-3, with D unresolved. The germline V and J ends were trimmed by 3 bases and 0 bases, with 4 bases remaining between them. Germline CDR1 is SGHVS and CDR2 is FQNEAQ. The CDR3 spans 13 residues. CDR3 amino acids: CASSFSSTDTQYF. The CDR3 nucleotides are TGTGCCAGCAGCTTTTCTAGCACAGATACGCAGTATTTT.

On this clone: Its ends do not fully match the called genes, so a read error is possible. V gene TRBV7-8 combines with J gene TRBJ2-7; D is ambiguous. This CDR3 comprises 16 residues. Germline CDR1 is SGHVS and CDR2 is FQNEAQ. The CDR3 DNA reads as TGTGCCAGCAGCCGGAAACTGCCCCATTCTGGACCTCCCAGGAACTTC. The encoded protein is CASSRKLPHSGPPRNF.

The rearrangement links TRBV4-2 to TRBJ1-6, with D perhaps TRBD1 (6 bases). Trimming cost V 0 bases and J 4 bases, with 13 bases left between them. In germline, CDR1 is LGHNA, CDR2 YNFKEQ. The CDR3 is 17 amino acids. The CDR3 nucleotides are TGTGCCAGCAGCCAAGAAGGGGGGTCCCTATATAATTCACCCCTCCACTTT. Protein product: CASSQEGGSLYNSPLHF.

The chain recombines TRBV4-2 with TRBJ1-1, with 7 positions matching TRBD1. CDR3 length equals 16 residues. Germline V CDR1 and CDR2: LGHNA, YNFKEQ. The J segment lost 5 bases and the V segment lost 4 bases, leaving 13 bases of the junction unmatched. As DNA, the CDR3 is TGTGCCAGCAGCCCGGAGACAGGGTGGGGAGGGACTGAAGCTTTCTTT. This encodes CASSPETGWGGTEAFF.

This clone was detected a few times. The CDR3 sequence: CASSQERAMSNQPQHF. The CDR3 region has the DNA TGCGCCAGCAGCCAAGAGCGGGCTATGAGCAATCAGCCCCAGCATTTT. This chain links TRBV4-1 with TRBJ1-5; D gene uncertain. The ends were cut back, 0 bases at V and 1 base at J, with 10 bases in the middle. Per the germline V gene, CDR1 is MGHRA and CDR2 is YSYEKL. This CDR3 is 16 amino acids long.

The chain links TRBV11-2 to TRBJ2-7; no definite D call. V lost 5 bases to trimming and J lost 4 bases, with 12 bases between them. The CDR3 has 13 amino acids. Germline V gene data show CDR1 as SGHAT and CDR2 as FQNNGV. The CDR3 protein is CASSLEKVYEQYF. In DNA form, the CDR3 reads TGTGCCAGCAGCCTGGAGAAGGTTTACGAGCAGTACTTC.

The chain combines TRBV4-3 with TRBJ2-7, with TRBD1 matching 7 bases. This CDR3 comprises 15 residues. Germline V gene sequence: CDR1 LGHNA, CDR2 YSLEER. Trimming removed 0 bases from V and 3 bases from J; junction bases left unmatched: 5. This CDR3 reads CASSQDGRGNYEQYF. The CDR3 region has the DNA TGCGCCAGCAGCCAAGACGGCAGGGGGAACTACGAGCAGTACTTC.

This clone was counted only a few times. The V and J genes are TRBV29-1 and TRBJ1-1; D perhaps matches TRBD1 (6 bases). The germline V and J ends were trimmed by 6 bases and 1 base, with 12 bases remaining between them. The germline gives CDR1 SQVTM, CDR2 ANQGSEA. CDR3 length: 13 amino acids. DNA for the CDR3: TGCAGCGTCCCACAGGGTGAGAACACTGAAGCTTTCTTT. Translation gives CSVPQGENTEAFF.

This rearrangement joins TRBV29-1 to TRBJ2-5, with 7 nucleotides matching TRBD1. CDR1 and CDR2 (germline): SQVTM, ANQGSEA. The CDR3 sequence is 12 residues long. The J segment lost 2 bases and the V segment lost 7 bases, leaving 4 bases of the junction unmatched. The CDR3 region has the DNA TGCAGCGGCCAGGGGGAGCAAGAGACCCAGTACTTC. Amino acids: CSGQGEQETQYF.

The CDR3, as DNA: TGCGCCAGCAGCTTATCGTTCGGGGACTATGGCTACACCTTC. It yields the protein CASSLSFGDYGYTF. The rearrangement uses TRBV5-1 and TRBJ1-2; no firm D call. The CDR3 consists of 14 residues. Germline values: CDR1 SGHRS, CDR2 YFSETQ. Trimming stripped 2 bases from V and 3 bases from J, with 11 bases between.

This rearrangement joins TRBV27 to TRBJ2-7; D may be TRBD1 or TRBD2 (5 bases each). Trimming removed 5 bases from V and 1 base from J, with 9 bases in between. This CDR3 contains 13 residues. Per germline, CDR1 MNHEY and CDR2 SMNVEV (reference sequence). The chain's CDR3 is CASSVGVSYEQYF. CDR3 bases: TGTGCCAGCAGTGTGGGGGTATCCTACGAGCAGTACTTC.

The CDR3 DNA is TGTGCCAGCAGCTTAGATCTGGGGGGGGCTTTCTTT. It encodes CASSLDLGGAFF. The J gene is TRBJ1-1, the V gene TRBV11-2; TRBD1 might be the D (5 bases). In germline, CDR1 is SGHAT, CDR2 FQNNGV. The CDR3 is 12 amino acids. Trimming stripped 0 bases from V and 11 bases from J, with 10 bases between.

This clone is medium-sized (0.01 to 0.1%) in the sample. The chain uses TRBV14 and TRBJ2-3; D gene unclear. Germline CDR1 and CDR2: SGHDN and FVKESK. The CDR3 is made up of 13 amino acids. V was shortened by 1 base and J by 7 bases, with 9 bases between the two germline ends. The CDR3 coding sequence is TGTGCCAGCAGCCAAGCGCGCGAACATACGCAGTATTTT. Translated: CASSQAREHTQYF.

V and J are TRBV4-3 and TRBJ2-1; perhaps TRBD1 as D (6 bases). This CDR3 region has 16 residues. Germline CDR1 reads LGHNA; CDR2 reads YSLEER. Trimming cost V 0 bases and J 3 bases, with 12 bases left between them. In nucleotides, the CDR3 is TGCGCCAGCAGCCAAGATGTGGGGGCTAACTACAATGAGCAGTTCTTC. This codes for CASSQDVGANYNEQFF.

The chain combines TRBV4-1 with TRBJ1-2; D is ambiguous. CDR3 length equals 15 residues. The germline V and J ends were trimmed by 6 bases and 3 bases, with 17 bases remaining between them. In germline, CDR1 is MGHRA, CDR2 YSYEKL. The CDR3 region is CASSPIPGGDYGYTF. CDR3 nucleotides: TGCGCCAGCAGTCCAATTCCGGGAGGTGACTATGGCTACACCTTC.

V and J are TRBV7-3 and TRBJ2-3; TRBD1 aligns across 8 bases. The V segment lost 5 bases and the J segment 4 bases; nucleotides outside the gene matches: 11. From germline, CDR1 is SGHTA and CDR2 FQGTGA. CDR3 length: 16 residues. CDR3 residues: CASSPRWGQDPDTQYF. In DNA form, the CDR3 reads TGTGCCAGCAGCCCTCGCTGGGGACAGGATCCAGATACGCAGTATTTT.

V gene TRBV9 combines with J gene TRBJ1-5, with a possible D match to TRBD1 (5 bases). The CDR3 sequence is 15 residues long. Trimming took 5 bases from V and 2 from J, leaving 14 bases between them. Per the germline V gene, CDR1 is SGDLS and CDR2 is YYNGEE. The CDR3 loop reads CASSFGASGNQPQHF. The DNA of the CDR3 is TGTGCCAGCAGTTTCGGGGCTAGCGGCAATCAGCCCCAGCATTTT.